The T cell receptor beta chain described here comes from a study of T cell changes during pregnancy in multiple sclerosis. The repertoire was sequenced with immunoSEQ multiplex PCR; TCRdb's copy has only in-frame clones and lacks some. Altogether 20,000 to 25,000 clones are present, around 85% being singletons, with the ten largest covering 7.5% to 9%. From germline, CDR1 is SGHRS and CDR2 YFSETQ. CDR3 length: 15 amino acids. V lost 4 bases, J lost 0 bases, and 12 bases lay in between. This clonotype was sampled from a female donor with multiple sclerosis, enrolled in a pregnancy study. The sequencing here drew on CD8+ T cells from peripheral blood mononuclear cells, taken before pregnancy. The rearrangement uses TRBV5-1 and TRBJ2-3; TRBD1 is a possible D gene (6 bases). The CDR3 here is CASSTTGFSTDTQYF. The CDR3 region has the DNA TGCGCCAGCAGCACGACAGGCTTTAGCACAGATACGCAGTATTTT.